Presented here are 25 T cell receptor beta chains from one specimen sequenced in a study of blood T cell repertoires in COVID-19. The table came from immunoSEQ multiplex PCR; TCRdb's copy has only in-frame clones and leaves some out. The sample includes tens of thousands of clones, around 88% of them seen just once. Sequenced: peripheral blood. These TCRs come from a woman older than 75 with active or convalescent COVID-19.

The V call is TRBV24-1, the J call TRBJ2-5, with TRBD1 matching 7 bases. CDR1 is KGHDR and CDR2 is SFDVKD in the germline V gene. Trimming removed 3 bases from V and 3 bases from J; junction bases left unmatched: 12. CDR3 length equals 17 residues. This CDR3 reads CATSDPTRTGHEETQYF. DNA of the CDR3: TGTGCCACCAGTGATCCAACCAGGACAGGCCACGAAGAGACCCAGTACTTC.

The chain has TRBV7-6 and TRBJ1-1; unclear D gene. Between the trimmed V and J ends, which lost 1 base and 6 bases, there was a span of 9 bases. There are 13 residues in the CDR3. Germline CDR1 is SGHVS and CDR2 is FNYEAQ. The DNA of the CDR3 is TGTGCCAGCAGCTTAGATCGGGGAGCTGAAGCTTTCTTT. It is translated as CASSLDRGAEAFF.

This chain links TRBV19 with TRBJ1-5; no reliable D call. Germline V lookup: CDR1 LNHDA, CDR2 SQIVND (reference sequence). V gave up 5 bases and J gave up 6 bases, with 8 bases separating them. CDR3 size: 12 residues. The DNA for the CDR3 is TGTGCCAGTAGTGAGTGGAGTCAGCCCCAGCATTTT. Translation gives CASSEWSQPQHF.

The CDR3 bases are TGTGCCAGCAGCTTGGGTGATCAGGGGTCTAATGAAAAACTGTTTTTT. It encodes CASSLGDQGSNEKLFF. This chain links TRBV5-5 with TRBJ1-4; tentatively, D is TRBD1 (6 bases). Between the trimmed V and J ends, which lost 0 bases and 3 bases, there was a span of 12 bases. The CDR3 totals 16 residues. In germline, CDR1 is SGHKS, CDR2 YYEKEE (reference sequence).

The chain recombines TRBV6-5 with TRBJ2-7, with D possibly being TRBD1 (5 bases). CDR3 size: 14 residues. V was clipped by 6 bases and J by 4 bases, with 16 bases between them. Germline values: CDR1 MNHEY, CDR2 SVGAGI. CDR3 nucleotides: TGTGCCAGCAGCTTCGACAGAGTAGGGTACGAGCAGTACTTC. It codes for CASSFDRVGYEQYF.

This clone has only a few counts. The V and J genes are TRBV28 and TRBJ1-1; 7 bases are shared with TRBD1. This CDR3 contains 11 residues. V dropped 10 bases and J dropped 5; count of bases not matched to a gene: 4. Germline lookup yields CDR1 MDHEN and CDR2 SYDVKM. CDR3 protein: CANSRGTEAFF. CDR3 nucleotides: TGTGCCAACTCCAGGGGGACTGAAGCTTTCTTT.

This sequence joins TRBV20-1 and TRBJ2-3; D is unclear. Trimming shortened V by 1 base and J by 4 bases, and 3 bases separated the two germline ends. This CDR3 is built from 11 residues. Looked up from germline, CDR1 is DFQATT and CDR2 is SNEGSKA (reference sequence). The CDR3 here is CSARGPDTQYF. CDR3 DNA: TGCAGTGCTAGAGGGCCAGATACGCAGTATTTT.

The chain carries TRBV28 and TRBJ1-5; possible D gene TRBD1, 5 bases. The V and J ends lost 4 bases and 7 bases respectively, with 8 bases between them. Germline values: CDR1 MDHEN, CDR2 SYDVKM. The CDR3 totals 12 residues. This CDR3 reads CASSYRGQPQHF. The CDR3 DNA reads TGTGCCAGCAGTTATAGGGGCCAGCCCCAGCATTTT.

V gene TRBV28 combines with J gene TRBJ1-5; D is unclear. The CDR3 runs 12 residues. The V end lost 6 bases, the J end lost 3 bases, and 6 bases lay between the germline ends. Germline V lookup: CDR1 MDHEN, CDR2 SYDVKM. CDR3: CASSFFNQPQHF. For the CDR3, the DNA is TGTGCCAGCAGCTTCTTCAATCAGCCCCAGCATTTT.

This clone was detected only a few times. This chain links TRBV4-2 with TRBJ1-2, with D uncertain. Deletions cut 6 bases from V and 4 bases from J, with 12 bases between. Germline loops: CDR1 LGHNA, CDR2 YNFKEQ. The CDR3 is 13 amino acids. CDR3 in amino acids: CASSAVEVYGYTF. DNA of the CDR3: TGTGCCAGCAGTGCGGTGGAAGTCTATGGCTACACCTTC.

This clone was found once. The chain employs TRBV29-1 and TRBJ2-3, with TRBD2 identical over 8 bases. V dropped 2 bases and J dropped 8; count of bases not matched to a gene: 12. CDR1 SQVTM and CDR2 ANQGSEA come from the germline V gene. This CDR3 has 15 amino acids. CDR3 protein: CSVETSGLTVGTQYF. The CDR3 DNA reads TGCAGCGTTGAAACTAGCGGCCTAACGGTTGGTACGCAGTATTTT.

The chain carries TRBV30 and TRBJ1-4, with TRBD1 matching 10 bases. V lost 8 bases, J lost 5 bases, and 5 bases stayed unmatched. Germline values: CDR1 GTSNPN, CDR2 SVGIG (reference sequence). This CDR3 spans 13 amino acids. The CDR3 sequence is CAVGQGRNEKLFF. DNA of the CDR3: TGTGCCGTGGGACAGGGGCGGAATGAAAAACTGTTTTTT.

V usage is TRBV9 and J usage is TRBJ1-2; D is perhaps TRBD1 (5 bases). CDR3 length equals 14 residues. Germline CDR1 SGDLS, CDR2 YYNGEE. V was pared by 0 bases and J by 8 bases, with 14 bases between. The CDR3 DNA reads as TGTGCCAGCAGCGTAGAGAACGGCAGGGCGGGCTACACCTTC. Its protein is CASSVENGRAGYTF.

V gene TRBV6-5 combines with J gene TRBJ2-3, with 10 bases aligning to TRBD2. Per germline, CDR1 MNHEY and CDR2 SVGAGI. CDR3 length: 16 amino acids. After removal of 1 base from V and 2 bases from J, the junction contained 3 bases not matched to a gene. As DNA, the CDR3 is TGTGCCAGCAGTTACTTTACTAGCGGGACCACAGATACGCAGTATTTT. This codes for CASSYFTSGTTDTQYF.

This rearrangement joins TRBV7-8 to TRBJ2-1; 10 bases are shared with TRBD2. This CDR3 comprises 15 residues. J lost 5 bases, V lost 5 bases, and 6 bases had no gene match. The germline gives CDR1 SGHVS, CDR2 FQNEAQ. The CDR3, as DNA: TGTGCCAGCAGCATAGGACTAGCGGTCGACAATGAGCAGTTCTTC. It specifies CASSIGLAVDNEQFF.

The CDR3 loop reads CASLREGLETQYF. For the CDR3, the DNA is TGTGCCAGCCTGAGGGAGGGCCTGGAGACCCAGTACTTC. The J gene is TRBJ2-5, the V gene TRBV6-5; 7 positions agree with TRBD2. From germline, CDR1 is MNHEY and CDR2 SVGAGI. V lost 8 bases and J lost 5; bases outside the gene matches: 8. The CDR3 extends over 13 amino acids.

This chain joins TRBV27 and TRBJ1-2, with 10 positions matching TRBD1. J gave up 6 bases and V 3 bases, and 7 bases lay outside the gene matches. CDR3 length: 15 amino acids. CDR1 is MNHEY and CDR2 is SMNVEV in the germline V gene (reference sequence). CDR3 in amino acids: CASSLGQGTFHGYTF. DNA of the CDR3: TGTGCCAGCAGTTTGGGACAGGGGACGTTTCATGGCTACACCTTC.

The rearrangement uses TRBV19 and TRBJ1-5, with no clear D. Germline assignment: CDR1 LNHDA and CDR2 SQIVND (reference sequence). V shed 5 bases and J shed 1 base, with 9 bases lying between them. CDR3 size: 14 residues. The CDR3 region has the DNA TGTGCCAGTAGTGGGCCGGGGAGCAATCAGCCCCAGCATTTT. It translates to CASSGPGSNQPQHF. Drawing the rest from reference TRBV19 and TRBJ1-5, the complete variable domain is DGGITQSPKYLFRKEGQNVTLSCEQNLNHDAMYWYRQDPGQGLRLIYYSQIVNDFQKGDIAEGYSVSREKKESFPLTVTSAQKNPTAFYLCASSGPGSNQPQHFGDGTRLSIL.

V is TRBV28 and J is TRBJ1-5, with D tentatively TRBD1 (6 bases). Trimming took 5 bases from V and 0 from J, leaving 11 bases between them. The CDR3 spans 15 residues. CDR1 and CDR2 (germline): MDHEN, SYDVKM. CDR3: CASSLQGISNQPQHF. DNA of the CDR3: TGTGCCAGCAGTCTACAGGGAATTAGCAATCAGCCCCAGCATTTT. Full variable domain (remainder filled in from reference TRBV28 and TRBJ1-5): DVKVTQSSRYLVKRTGEKVFLECVQDMDHENMFWYRQDPGLGLRLIYFSYDVKMKEKGDIPEGYSVSREKKERFSLILESASTNQTSMYLCASSLQGISNQPQHFGDGTRLSIL.

The V call is TRBV5-6, the J call TRBJ1-3; no reliable D call. With 1 base removed from V and 9 bases from J, the gap between germline ends came to 14 bases. The CDR3 sequence is 14 residues long. Germline CDR1 and CDR2: SGHDT and YYEEEE. CDR3 region: CASSLSGRDTTIYF. In DNA, the CDR3 is TGTGCCAGCAGCTTGAGCGGTCGGGATACCACCATATATTTT. Filled out from reference TRBV5-6 and TRBJ1-3, the complete variable domain reads DAGVTQSPTHLIKTRGQQVTLRCSPKSGHDTVSWYQQALGQGPQFIFQYYEEEERQRGNFPDRFSGHQFPNYSSELNVNALLLGDSALYLCASSLSGRDTTIYFGEGSWLTVV.

The V call is TRBV30, the J call TRBJ2-3; unclear D gene. The CDR3 is 14 residues long. Germline V gene lookup returns CDR1 GTSNPN and CDR2 SVGIG (reference sequence). The V end lost 0 bases, the J end lost 2 bases, and 9 bases lay between the germline ends. CDR3 amino acids: CAWSVVHYTDTQYF. Written as DNA, the CDR3 is TGTGCCTGGAGTGTAGTCCACTACACAGATACGCAGTATTTT.

The sample holds one count of this clone. This rearrangement joins TRBV7-9 to TRBJ1-1; D is unclear. CDR1 is SEHNR, CDR2 FQNEAQ, per germline (reference sequence). Trimming removed 1 base at V and 0 bases at J, with 6 bases between. This CDR3 contains 14 residues. The CDR3 DNA reads TGTGCCAGCAGCTTAGACACATTGAACACTGAAGCTTTCTTT. Protein product: CASSLDTLNTEAFF.

The chain couples TRBV28 to TRBJ1-1, with 9 bases fitting TRBD1. Germline V lookup: CDR1 MDHEN, CDR2 SYDVKM. With V trimmed by 5 bases and J by 11 bases, 12 bases remained unmatched. The CDR3 length is 14 residues. In DNA, the CDR3 is TGTGCCAGCAGTGGGACAGGGTGGACCCAGTTCGCTTTCTTT. Its protein product is CASSGTGWTQFAFF. The complete variable domain, with remaining parts taken from reference TRBV28 and TRBJ1-1, reads DVKVTQSSRYLVKRTGEKVFLECVQDMDHENMFWYRQDPGLGLRLIYFSYDVKMKEKGDIPEGYSVSREKKERFSLILESASTNQTSMYLCASSGTGWTQFAFFGQGTRLTVV.

The genes are TRBV9 and TRBJ1-3; D is ambiguous. This CDR3 has 15 amino acids. V dropped 4 bases and J dropped 1 base, with 12 bases sitting between them. Germline lookup yields CDR1 SGDLS and CDR2 YYNGEE. CDR3 DNA sequence: TGTGCCAGCAGCTCCAGCGGGGAGTCTGGAAACACCATATATTTT. Translation gives CASSSSGESGNTIYF. The whole variable domain, filled in from reference TRBV9 and TRBJ1-3, reads DSGVTQTPKHLITATGQRVTLRCSPRSGDLSVYWYQQSLDQGLQFLIQYYNGEERAKGNILERFSAQQFPDLHSELNLSSLELGDSALYFCASSSSGESGNTIYFGEGSWLTVV.

The chain carries TRBV5-1 and TRBJ1-1; a weak D match, TRBD1 (5 bases). Trimming removed 0 bases from V and 10 bases from J, with 22 bases in between. The length of the CDR3 is 16 residues. The germline V gene encodes CDR1 SGHRS and CDR2 YFSETQ. CDR3: CASSLEGGELIGVAFF. CDR3 nucleotides: TGCGCCAGCAGCTTGGAAGGAGGGGAGTTAATCGGAGTAGCTTTCTTT. Drawing the rest from reference TRBV5-1 and TRBJ1-1, the complete variable domain is KAGVTQTPRYLIKTRGQQVTLSCSPISGHRSVSWYQQTPGQGLQFLFEYFSETQRNKGNFPGRFSGRQFSNSRSEMNVSTLELGDSALYLCASSLEGGELIGVAFFGQGTRLTVV.